The clone carrying this TCR beta chain has a handful of counts. The data derive from a study of T cell repertoires in cytomegalovirus infection. The overall study: Public TCR beta signatures marked donors with CMV infection and the matching HLA.

V gave up 5 bases and J gave up 6 bases, with 11 bases separating them. Germline CDR1 reads SGHAT; CDR2 reads FQNNGV. This CDR3 is 13 amino acids long. Using its own MiXCR run on the reads, TCRdb lists one record per CDR3 protein. The sample lists more than 400,000 distinct CDR3 sequences; 26% were seen once. This TCR was sampled from a human donor in good health (CMV status not recorded). Some clones in this sample may be carry-over from other donors' samples. The sample comprised PBMCs. This rearrangement joins TRBV11-2 to TRBJ2-1, with D unresolved. The DNA for the CDR3 is TGTGCCAGCAGCCCACCTTACATCAATGAGCAGTTCTTC. It codes for CASSPPYINEQFF.